Listed below are T cell receptor beta chains from one sample, sequenced in a study of blood T cell repertoires in COVID-19. The table came from immunoSEQ multiplex PCR; TCRdb's copy has only in-frame clones and leaves some out. The table includes roughly 70,000 clones, over 60% detected once. The sequenced material came from peripheral blood. The origin of the receptors is a man in his sixties with COVID-19, enrolled during active disease. CDR3s include the opening cysteine and the closing phenylalanine or tryptophan. A D gene is named only where the DNA matches it firmly. Not all rows give a size; the values are once, few, many and, for expanded clones, a class.

D gene	clone size	V gene	J gene	CDR3 protein	CDR3 DNA
TRBD2	NA	TRBV11-1	TRBJ2-7	CASSPALAVPYEQYF	TGTGCCAGCAGCCCAGCACTAGCGGTTCCCTACGAGCAGTACTTC
TRBD2	NA	TRBV5-1	TRBJ2-5	CASSTTSVQETQYF	TGCGCCAGCAGCACGACTAGCGTTCAAGAGACCCAGTACTTC
NA	NA	TRBV5-6	TRBJ1-3	CASSHYSSGNTIYF	TGTGCCAGCAGCCATTATAGCTCTGGAAACACCATATATTTT
TRBD2	NA	TRBV10-2	TRBJ2-7	CASSDRREYEQYF	TGCGCCAGCAGTGATAGGCGGGAGTACGAGCAGTACTTC
TRBD1	NA	TRBV28	TRBJ1-2	CASRHGTGAEGYTF	TGTGCCAGCAGACACGGGACAGGTGCTGAAGGCTACACCTTC
TRBD2	NA	TRBV10-1	TRBJ2-2	CASSESGTSDGPGELFF	TGCGCCAGCAGTGAGTCGGGGACTAGCGACGGCCCCGGGGAGCTGTTTTTT
TRBD2	NA	TRBV2	TRBJ2-2	CASKELAQNTGELFF	TGTGCCAGCAAGGAACTAGCGCAGAACACCGGGGAGCTGTTTTTT
TRBD1	NA	TRBV9	TRBJ2-6	CASSARQGPSSGANVLTF	TGTGCCAGCAGCGCTCGACAGGGCCCTAGCTCTGGGGCCAACGTCCTGACTTTC
TRBD2	once	TRBV7-3	TRBJ2-3	CASSPQTSGGDTQYF	TGTGCCAGCAGCCCCCAGACTAGCGGGGGGGATACGCAGTATTTT
NA	NA	TRBV15	TRBJ2-3	CATQRGTDTQYF	TGTGCCACCCAAAGAGGCACAGATACGCAGTATTTT
TRBD1	NA	TRBV6-5	TRBJ2-1	CASHRGGDNEQFF	TGTGCCAGTCACAGGGGTGGGGACAATGAGCAGTTCTTC
TRBD2	NA	TRBV9	TRBJ2-1	CASSVGTSNNEQFF	TGTGCCAGCAGCGTCGGGACTAGCAACAATGAGCAGTTCTTC
NA	NA	TRBV28	TRBJ2-3	CASAAGGLTDTQYF	TGTGCCAGCGCCGCCGGGGGGCTCACAGATACGCAGTATTTT
NA	NA	TRBV18	TRBJ2-2	CASSRDHGELFF	TGTGCCAGCTCCCGAGATCATGGGGAGCTGTTTTTT
TRBD1	medium-sized	TRBV3-1/TRBV3-2	TRBJ2-7	CASSLWDRATTHEQYF	TGTGCCAGCAGCCTATGGGACAGGGCAACAACCCACGAGCAGTACTTC
NA	NA	TRBV21-1	TRBJ1-2	CASSPLLTRYGYTF	TGTGCCAGCAGCCCCTTGCTTACGAGGTATGGCTACACCTTC
NA	few	TRBV10-3	TRBJ2-5	CAISESGLLETQYF	TGTGCCATCAGTGAGTCAGGACTACTAGAGACCCAGTACTTC
TRBD1	NA	TRBV5-7	TRBJ2-2	CASSTRGGELFF	TGTGCCAGCAGCACCAGGGGGGGGGAGCTGTTTTTT
NA	NA	TRBV29-1	TRBJ2-1	CSVEGRALGGEQFF	TGCAGCGTTGAGGGCAGGGCCCTTGGCGGCGAGCAGTTCTTC
TRBD1	NA	TRBV18	TRBJ1-1	CASSPLYQGADTEAFF	TGTGCCAGCTCACCCTTATATCAGGGGGCCGACACTGAAGCTTTCTTT